Listed here are 27 T cell receptor beta chains from one sample, sequenced in a study of identifying expanded T cells in peripheral blood. Only in-frame clones appear in the TCRdb table, and some are missing; sequencing was by immunoSEQ multiplex PCR. This table has 60,000 or so clones, approximately 80% appearing once. The sample comprised blood. The source of these receptors is a person aged 18 to 70 in good health.

The chain joins TRBV5-1 to TRBJ2-3; possibly TRBD2 for D (7 bases). Germline V gene sequence: CDR1 SGHRS, CDR2 YFSETQ. V lost 1 base, J lost 2 bases, and 23 bases lay in between. CDR3 length equals 19 residues. The CDR3 DNA sequence: TGCGCCAGCAGCTTGCGAGGCGGGGGCCCCACGAAGAACACAGATACGCAGTATTTT. Protein product: CASSLRGGGPTKNTDTQYF. Supplemented by reference TRBV5-1 and TRBJ2-3, the full variable domain reads KAGVTQTPRYLIKTRGQQVTLSCSPISGHRSVSWYQQTPGQGLQFLFEYFSETQRNKGNFPGRFSGRQFSNSRSEMNVSTLELGDSALYLCASSLRGGGPTKNTDTQYFGPGTRLTVL.

The rearrangement joins TRBV6-1 to TRBJ1-5; D uncertain. CDR1 and CDR2 from the germline V gene are MNHNS and SASEGT. The CDR3 is made up of 14 amino acids. Trimming removed 9 bases from V and 0 bases from J, with 12 bases in between. Here the CDR3 DNA reads TGTGCCAGTGGAGACACTTATAGCAATCAGCCCCAGCATTTT. Encoded protein: CASGDTYSNQPQHF.

The rearrangement uses TRBV14 and TRBJ1-1; 8 bases agree with TRBD1. CDR1 and CDR2 from the germline V gene are SGHDN and FVKESK. This CDR3 has 15 amino acids. The trim removed 4 bases at V and 3 bases at J, leaving 7 bases unmatched. The CDR3 DNA reads as TGTGCCAGCAGCCGTAGGACAGGGTCTTACACTGAAGCTTTCTTT. Residues: CASSRRTGSYTEAFF.

The chain combines TRBV18 with TRBJ1-2; no clear D. Trimming took 2 bases from V and 0 from J, leaving 7 bases between them. CDR1 KGHSH and CDR2 LQKENI come from the germline V gene. The CDR3 has 14 residues. The DNA for the CDR3 is TGTGCCAGCTCACCAACAAAAGCTAACTATGGCTACACCTTC. As protein: CASSPTKANYGYTF.

J is TRBJ2-2 and V is TRBV4-2, with D uncertain. The CDR3 covers 14 residues. V lost 5 bases, J lost 3 bases, and 10 bases lay in between. Germline assignment: CDR1 LGHNA and CDR2 YNFKEQ. CDR3 amino acids: CASSSAPDTGELFF. CDR3 sequence (DNA): TGTGCCAGCAGCAGTGCGCCAGACACCGGGGAGCTGTTTTTT.

Of note for this clone: The junction differs from germline at one of its ends, possibly a read error. The chain links TRBV19 to TRBJ1-2, with D perhaps TRBD1 (6 bases). In germline, CDR1 is LNHDA, CDR2 SQIVND (reference sequence). The CDR3 runs 14 residues. Written as DNA, the CDR3 is TGTGCCAGTCTGGGCAGGGGACTGTTGAATGGCTGCACCTTC. This translates into CASLGRGLLNGCTF.

The chain carries TRBV5-1 and TRBJ2-7; no definite D call. Trimming pared 1 base from V and 2 bases from J, leaving 10 bases between. CDR3 length: 14 amino acids. The germline V gene has CDR1 SGHRS and CDR2 YFSETQ. This CDR3 reads CASSLTGQAYEQYV. CDR3 bases: TGCGCCAGCAGCTTGACGGGCCAAGCCTACGAGCAGTACGTC.

The chain joins TRBV6-5 to TRBJ1-1; D unresolved. Germline CDR1 reads MNHEY; CDR2 reads SVGAGI. Trimming took off 6 bases at V and 6 bases at J, with 11 bases between the two ends. This CDR3 is 12 amino acids long. In DNA form, the CDR3 reads TGTGCCAGCAGGACGGGTAGTGCTGAAGCTTTCTTT. This gives the protein CASRTGSAEAFF.

The CDR3 bases are TGTGCCAGCAGCTTGTCAGGAAGCGACGGGGAGCTGTTTTTT. Its protein is CASSLSGSDGELFF. The rearrangement joins TRBV5-8 to TRBJ2-2; no clear D gene. Germline V gives CDR1 SGHTS, CDR2 YDEGEE. The V gene lost 1 base and the J gene lost 7 bases, with 11 bases spanning the gap. This CDR3 has 14 amino acids.

This chain connects TRBV10-3 to TRBJ2-7; 9 positions agree with TRBD1. The CDR3 has 13 amino acids. The V segment lost 10 bases and the J segment 3 bases; nucleotides outside the gene matches: 7. Germline V lookup: CDR1 ENHRY, CDR2 SYGVKD. This chain's CDR3 is CASTGGADYEQYV. For the CDR3, the DNA is TGTGCCAGCACAGGGGGCGCGGACTACGAGCAGTACGTC.

This clone was counted a single time. V gene TRBV5-1 combines with J gene TRBJ1-1, with 8 bases aligning to TRBD1. The CDR3 sequence is 15 residues long. V lost 0 bases and J lost 5; bases outside the gene matches: 6. Germline V gives CDR1 SGHRS, CDR2 YFSETQ. This CDR3 is CASSLAPQGGTEAFF. The CDR3 nucleotides are TGCGCCAGCAGCTTGGCCCCACAGGGGGGGACTGAAGCTTTCTTT. The full variable domain, rest sourced from reference TRBV5-1 and TRBJ1-1, is KAGVTQTPRYLIKTRGQQVTLSCSPISGHRSVSWYQQTPGQGLQFLFEYFSETQRNKGNFPGRFSGRQFSNSRSEMNVSTLELGDSALYLCASSLAPQGGTEAFFGQGTRLTVV.

The chain is built from TRBV9 and TRBJ2-6, with D maybe TRBD2 (5 bases). The length of the CDR3 is 17 residues. The V gene lost 3 bases and the J gene lost 0 bases, with 13 bases spanning the gap. Germline values: CDR1 SGDLS, CDR2 YYNGEE. As DNA, the CDR3 is TGTGCCAGCAGCGGCGGTGCCGGGGTCTCTGGGGCCAACGTCCTGACTTTC. It yields the protein CASSGGAGVSGANVLTF.

The chain combines TRBV28 with TRBJ2-7; possible D gene TRBD1, 5 bases. Germline V lookup: CDR1 MDHEN, CDR2 SYDVKM. V gave up 5 bases and J gave up 7 bases, with 15 bases separating them. The CDR3 totals 13 residues. CDR3 DNA: TGTGCCAGCAGTCCCCAGGGCCTACGGGAGCAGTACTTC. It yields the protein CASSPQGLREQYF.

The chain recombines TRBV10-3 with TRBJ2-2; D ambiguous. There are 13 residues in the CDR3. Germline loops: CDR1 ENHRY, CDR2 SYGVKD. The V gene lost 5 bases and the J gene lost 5 bases, with 9 bases spanning the gap. The CDR3 loop reads CAISRQETGELFF. The DNA of the CDR3 is TGTGCCATCAGTAGGCAGGAAACCGGGGAGCTGTTTTTT.

This clone was seen more than once but under ten times. The chain uses TRBV4-3 and TRBJ2-1, with TRBD2 matching over 13 bases. This CDR3 has 16 residues. The V segment lost 0 bases and the J segment 8 bases; nucleotides outside the gene matches: 4. CDR1 is LGHNA and CDR2 is YSLEER in the germline V gene. The CDR3 DNA sequence: TGCGCCAGCAGCCAAGAAGGACTAGCGGGAGCAGATGAGCAGTTCTTC. Amino acid sequence: CASSQEGLAGADEQFF.

The J gene is TRBJ1-1, the V gene TRBV5-1; TRBD1 matches 10 bases. Per germline, CDR1 SGHRS and CDR2 YFSETQ. After removal of 2 bases from V and 4 bases from J, the junction contained 11 bases not matched to a gene. This CDR3 contains 17 residues. As DNA, the CDR3 is TGCGCCAGCAGCTTCGGACAGGGGGTATCTTTCGGCACTGAAGCTTTCTTT. This translates into CASSFGQGVSFGTEAFF.

The chain uses TRBV4-1 and TRBJ2-1; possibly TRBD1 or TRBD2 for D (5 bases each). Trimming shortened V by 0 bases and J by 5 bases, and 14 bases separated the two germline ends. The CDR3 extends over 16 amino acids. Germline lookup yields CDR1 MGHRA and CDR2 YSYEKL. The CDR3 bases are TGCGCCAGCAGCCAAGAGTCAGGATTGGGACACAATGAGCAGTTCTTC. Translating gives CASSQESGLGHNEQFF.

The chain links TRBV21-1 to TRBJ2-5; the table's D call, TRBD1, was not checked against the DNA. TRBV21-1 is a recognized pseudogene. This CDR3 is 16 amino acids long. CDR3 coding DNA: TGTGCCAGCAGCGAACCTCCGGACAGGAGGCGAGAGACCCAGTACTTC. Translated, it gives CASSEPPDRRRETQYF.

This clone was counted once. The chain carries TRBV5-1 and TRBJ1-1; tentatively, D is TRBD1 (5 bases). This CDR3 is built from 15 residues. From germline, CDR1 is SGHRS and CDR2 YFSETQ. V lost 0 bases, J lost 0 bases, and 9 bases lay in between. The chain's CDR3 is CASSLEWGLNTEAFF. The CDR3 DNA reads TGCGCCAGCAGCTTGGAGTGGGGGTTGAACACTGAAGCTTTCTTT.

This clone has only a few counts. The V gene is TRBV5-4, the J gene TRBJ2-4; 8 bases map to TRBD2. With 4 bases clipped from V and 0 bases from J, the junction kept 18 bases outside the gene matches. This CDR3 comprises 20 residues. Germline CDR1 and CDR2: SGHNT and YYREEE (reference sequence). The DNA for the CDR3 is TGTGCCAGCAGCAAGGGGTCCGGGACTAGTACGATTGTAGCCAAAAACATTCAGTACTTC. Translation gives CASSKGSGTSTIVAKNIQYF. The full variable domain, its missing parts supplied by reference TRBV5-4 and TRBJ2-4, is ETGVTQSPTHLIKTRGQQVTLRCSSQSGHNTVSWYQQALGQGPQFIFQYYREEENGRGNFPPRFSGLQFPNYSSELNVNALELDDSALYLCASSKGSGTSTIVAKNIQYFGAGTRLSVL.

V is TRBV5-6 and J is TRBJ2-4; D could derive from TRBD1 or TRBD2 (5 bases each). The CDR3 loop spans 14 amino acids. The germline V and J ends were trimmed by 4 bases and 8 bases, with 16 bases remaining between them. Looked up from germline, CDR1 is SGHDT and CDR2 is YYEEEE. Here the CDR3 DNA reads TGTGCCAGCAGCCAGCCAGGGACGGAGGACATTCAGTACTTC. Translating it yields CASSQPGTEDIQYF.

This clone has more than one count but fewer than ten. The chain employs TRBV23-1 and TRBJ2-2; a possible D gene is TRBD2 (6 bases). TRBV23-1 is an ORF, and what it does is uncertain. The CDR3 has 19 residues. Trimming cost V 0 bases and J 6 bases, with 23 bases left between them. The CDR3 DNA follows: TGCGCCAGCAGTCAATCGTACGGGTCGCCAAGAAGGAGGGCCGGGGAGCTGTTTTTT. It encodes CASSQSYGSPRRRAGELFF.

The CDR3 DNA sequence: TGTGCCAGCAGCTTCGGACTAGCGGGGCGAGATACGCAGTATTTT. This gives the protein CASSFGLAGRDTQYF. The chain couples TRBV11-1 to TRBJ2-3, with 12 bases fitting TRBD2. Trimming took 3 bases from V and 5 from J; bases not matched to a gene: 3. CDR1 SGHAT and CDR2 FQDESV come from the germline V gene (reference sequence). This CDR3 has 15 residues.

The chain couples TRBV5-1 to TRBJ1-5; possible D gene TRBD1, 5 bases. Trimming pared 0 bases from V and 5 bases from J, leaving 9 bases between. The V gene's germline CDR1 is SGHRS and CDR2 YFSETQ. This CDR3 is 14 amino acids long. CDR3 nucleotide sequence: TGCGCCAGCAGCTTGGAGGCAGGGTATCAGCCCCAGCATTTT. As protein: CASSLEAGYQPQHF.

The chain uses TRBV9 and TRBJ2-5, with D tentatively TRBD1 or TRBD2 (6 bases each). The CDR3 is 15 residues long. With 4 bases removed from V and 5 bases from J, the gap between germline ends came to 18 bases. CDR1 and CDR2 (germline): SGDLS, YYNGEE. The CDR3 sequence: CASSPRAGGWETQYF. DNA of the CDR3: TGTGCCAGCAGCCCCCGGGCCGGGGGCTGGGAGACCCAGTACTTC.

This rearrangement joins TRBV9 to TRBJ2-3; D is undetermined. The germline V gene has CDR1 SGDLS and CDR2 YYNGEE. This CDR3 is built from 15 residues. With 7 bases removed from V and 0 bases from J, the gap between germline ends came to 15 bases. The chain's CDR3 is CASGPSLTSTDTQYF. In DNA form, the CDR3 reads TGTGCCAGCGGTCCGTCCCTCACTAGCACAGATACGCAGTATTTT.

The chain carries TRBV7-2 and TRBJ2-5; no firm D call. Trimming cost V 1 base and J 5 bases, with 8 bases left between them. CDR3 length equals 13 residues. The germline V gene encodes CDR1 SGHTA and CDR2 FQGNSA. As DNA, the CDR3 is TGTGCCAGCAGCTTAGGGTTAGAGGAGACCCAGTACTTC. Encoded protein: CASSLGLEETQYF.